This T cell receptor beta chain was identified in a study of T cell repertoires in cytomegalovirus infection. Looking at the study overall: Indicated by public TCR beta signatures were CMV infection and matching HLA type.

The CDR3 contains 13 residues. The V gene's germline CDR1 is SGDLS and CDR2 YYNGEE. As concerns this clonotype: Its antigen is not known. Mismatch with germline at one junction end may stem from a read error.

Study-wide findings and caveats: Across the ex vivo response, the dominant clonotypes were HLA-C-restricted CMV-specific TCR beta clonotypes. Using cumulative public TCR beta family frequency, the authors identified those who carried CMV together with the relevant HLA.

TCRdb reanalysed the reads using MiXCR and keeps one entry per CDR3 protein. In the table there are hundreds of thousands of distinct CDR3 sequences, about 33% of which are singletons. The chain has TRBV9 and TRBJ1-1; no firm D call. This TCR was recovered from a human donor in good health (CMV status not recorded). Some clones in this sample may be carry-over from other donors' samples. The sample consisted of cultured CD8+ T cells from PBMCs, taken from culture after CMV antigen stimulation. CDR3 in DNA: TGTGCCAGGAGCGGAAAGATGAACACTGAAGCTTTCTTT. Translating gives CARSGKMNTEAFF. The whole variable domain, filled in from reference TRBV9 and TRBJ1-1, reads DSGVTQTPKHLITATGQRVTLRCSPRSGDLSVYWYQQSLDQGLQFLIQYYNGEERAKGNILERFSAQQFPDLHSELNLSSLELGDSALYFCARSGKMNTEAFFGQGTRLTVV.